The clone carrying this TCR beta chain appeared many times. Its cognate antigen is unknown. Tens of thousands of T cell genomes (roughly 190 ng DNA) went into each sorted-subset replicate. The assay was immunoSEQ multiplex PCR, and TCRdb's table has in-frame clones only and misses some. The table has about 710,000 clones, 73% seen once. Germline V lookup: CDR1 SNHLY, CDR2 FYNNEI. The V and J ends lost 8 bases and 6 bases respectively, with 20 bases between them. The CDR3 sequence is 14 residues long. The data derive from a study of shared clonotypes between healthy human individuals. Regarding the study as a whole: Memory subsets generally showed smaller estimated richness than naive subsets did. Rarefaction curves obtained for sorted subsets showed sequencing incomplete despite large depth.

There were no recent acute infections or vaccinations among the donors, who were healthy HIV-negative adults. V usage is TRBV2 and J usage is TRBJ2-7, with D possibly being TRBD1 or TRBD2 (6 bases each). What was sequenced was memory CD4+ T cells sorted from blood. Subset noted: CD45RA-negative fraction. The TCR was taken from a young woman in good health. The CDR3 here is CASLGGTQPSEQYF. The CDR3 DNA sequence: TGTGCCAGCCTAGGGGGGACGCAGCCCTCCGAGCAGTACTTC.